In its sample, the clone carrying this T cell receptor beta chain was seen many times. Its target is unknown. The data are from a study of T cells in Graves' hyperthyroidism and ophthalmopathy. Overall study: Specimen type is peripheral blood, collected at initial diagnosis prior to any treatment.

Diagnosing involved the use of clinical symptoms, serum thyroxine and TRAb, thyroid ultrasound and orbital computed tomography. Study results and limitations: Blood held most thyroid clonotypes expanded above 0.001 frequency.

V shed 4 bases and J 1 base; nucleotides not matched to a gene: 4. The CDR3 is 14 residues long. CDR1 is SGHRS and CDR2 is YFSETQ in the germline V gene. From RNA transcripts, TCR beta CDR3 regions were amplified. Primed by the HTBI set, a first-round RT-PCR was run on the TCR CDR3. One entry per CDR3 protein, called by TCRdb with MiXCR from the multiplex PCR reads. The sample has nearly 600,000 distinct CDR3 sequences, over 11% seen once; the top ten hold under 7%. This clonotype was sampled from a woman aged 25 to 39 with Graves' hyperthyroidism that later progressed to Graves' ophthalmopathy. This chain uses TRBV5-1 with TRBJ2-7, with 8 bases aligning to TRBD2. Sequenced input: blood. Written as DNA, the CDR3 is TGCGCCAGCAGCAGAGCGGGGGATTCCTACGAGCAGTACTTC. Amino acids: CASSRAGDSYEQYF.